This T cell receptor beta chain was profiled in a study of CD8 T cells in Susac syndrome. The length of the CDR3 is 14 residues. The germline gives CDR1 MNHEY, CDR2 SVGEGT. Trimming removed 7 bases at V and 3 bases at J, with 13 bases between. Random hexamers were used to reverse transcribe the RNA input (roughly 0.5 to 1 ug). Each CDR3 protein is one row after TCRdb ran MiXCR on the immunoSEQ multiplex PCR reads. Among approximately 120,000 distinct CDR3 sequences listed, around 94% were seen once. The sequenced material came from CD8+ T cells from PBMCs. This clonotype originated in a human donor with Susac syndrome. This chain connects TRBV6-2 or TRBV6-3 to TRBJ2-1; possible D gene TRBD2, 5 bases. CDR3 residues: CASTAGTSYNEQFF. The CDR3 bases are TGTGCCAGCACCGCTGGTACTAGCTACAATGAGCAGTTCTTC.